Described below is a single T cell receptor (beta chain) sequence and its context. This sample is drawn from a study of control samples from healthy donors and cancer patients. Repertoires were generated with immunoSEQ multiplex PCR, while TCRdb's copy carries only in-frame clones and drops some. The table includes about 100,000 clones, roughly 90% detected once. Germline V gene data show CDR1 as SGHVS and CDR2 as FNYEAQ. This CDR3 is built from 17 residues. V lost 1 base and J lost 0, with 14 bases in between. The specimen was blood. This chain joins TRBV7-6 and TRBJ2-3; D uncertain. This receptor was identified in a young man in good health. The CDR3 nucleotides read TGTGCCAGCAGCTTAGGAGCACTTGGCTCTAGCACAGATACGCAGTATTTT. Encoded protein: CASSLGALGSSTDTQYF.